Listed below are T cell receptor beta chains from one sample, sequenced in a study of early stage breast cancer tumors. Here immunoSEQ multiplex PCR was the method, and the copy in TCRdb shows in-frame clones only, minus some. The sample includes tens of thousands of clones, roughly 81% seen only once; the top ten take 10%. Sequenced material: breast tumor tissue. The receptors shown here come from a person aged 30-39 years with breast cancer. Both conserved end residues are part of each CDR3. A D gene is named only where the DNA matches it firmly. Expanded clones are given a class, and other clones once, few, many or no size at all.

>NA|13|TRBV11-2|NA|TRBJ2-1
CASSPENLGEQFF
TGTGCCAGCAGCCCAGAAAACCTGGGTGAGCAGTTCTTC
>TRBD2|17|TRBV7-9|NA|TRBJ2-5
CASSPSLSVGGQETQYF
TGTGCCAGCAGCCCCAGCCTTAGCGTGGGAGGGCAAGAGACCCAGTACTTC
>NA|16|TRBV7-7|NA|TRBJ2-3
CASSLETDFGLGTQYF
TGTGCTAGCAGCTTAGAAACGGATTTTGGGCTGGGTACGCAGTATTTT
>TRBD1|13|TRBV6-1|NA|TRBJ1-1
CASSLQGSAGAFF
TGTGCCAGCAGTCTACAGGGGTCGGCCGGAGCTTTCTTT
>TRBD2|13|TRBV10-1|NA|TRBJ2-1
CASRPGLADEQFF
TGCGCCAGCAGACCGGGACTAGCGGATGAGCAGTTCTTC
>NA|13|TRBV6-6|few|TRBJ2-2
CASSALVPGELFF
TGTGCCAGCAGTGCACTAGTTCCCGGGGAGCTGTTTTTT
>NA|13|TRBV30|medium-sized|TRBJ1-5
CAWSAQQNQPQHF
TGTGCCTGGAGTGCCCAGCAAAATCAGCCCCAGCATTTT
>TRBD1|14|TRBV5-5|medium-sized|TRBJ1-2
CASRYGQGAYGYTF
TGTGCCAGCAGATATGGACAGGGGGCCTATGGCTACACCTTC
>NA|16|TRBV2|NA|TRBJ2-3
CASSGDAGLYTDTQYF
TGTGCCAGCAGTGGGGATGCGGGACTTTACACAGATACGCAGTATTTT
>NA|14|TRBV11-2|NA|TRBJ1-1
CASSLRWRITEAFF
TGTGCCAGCAGCTTACGGTGGCGGATCACTGAAGCTTTCTTT
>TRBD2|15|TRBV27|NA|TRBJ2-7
CASSLGLAVSYEQYF
TGTGCCAGCAGTTTAGGACTAGCGGTTTCCTACGAGCAGTACTTC
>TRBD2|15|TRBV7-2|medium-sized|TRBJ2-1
CASSLTSGRHNEQFF
TGTGCCAGCAGCCTGACTAGCGGGAGGCACAATGAGCAGTTCTTC
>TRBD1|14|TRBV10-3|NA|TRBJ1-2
CAISKGQGADGYTF
TGTGCCATCAGTAAAGGACAGGGGGCAGATGGCTACACCTTC
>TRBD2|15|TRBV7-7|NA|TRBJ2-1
CASSRLAGGRNEQFF
TGTGCCAGCAGCCGACTAGCGGGAGGGAGGAATGAGCAGTTCTTC
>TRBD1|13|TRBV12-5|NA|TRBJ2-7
CASGWTGGYEQYF
TGTGCTAGTGGCTGGACAGGGGGATACGAGCAGTACTTC
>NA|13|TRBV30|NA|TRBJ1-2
CAWSRQANYGYTF
TGTGCCTGGAGTAGACAGGCAAACTATGGCTACACCTTC
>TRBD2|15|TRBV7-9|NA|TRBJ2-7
CASSPGTSGTYEQYF
TGTGCCAGCAGCCCAGGGACTAGCGGTACCTACGAGCAGTACTTC